The 9 T cell receptor beta chains below were found in one sample sequenced in a study of shared clonotypes between healthy human individuals. This table comes from immunoSEQ multiplex PCR, and its TCRdb copy is limited to in-frame clones, with some not included. The repertoire holds about 2.1 million clones, 93% seen once, with about 1.7% in the top ten. Selected positively for CCR7 and CD45RO-negative, naive CD8 cells excluded terminally differentiated effector memory CD45RA+ cells. The sequenced material came from naive CD8+ T cells from PBMCs. The receptors were gathered from a man younger than 35 in good health. Some clones in this sample may be carry-over from other donors' samples.

Of note for this clone: The same CDR3 is also encoded by other DNA sequences in this sample. J is TRBJ2-1 and V is TRBV7-9; D is perhaps TRBD2 (6 bases). The length of the CDR3 is 15 residues. Germline V gene lookup returns CDR1 SEHNR and CDR2 FQNEAQ (reference sequence). Trimming removed 2 bases from V and 0 bases from J, with 8 bases in between. The chain's CDR3 is CASSLPGSSYNEQFF. The CDR3 DNA is TGTGCCAGCAGCTTACCCGGGAGCTCCTACAATGAGCAGTTCTTC.

As to this clone: Other DNA sequences in the same sample also yield this CDR3. The chain employs TRBV5-8 and TRBJ1-5; 7 bases align to TRBD1. The germline gives CDR1 SGHTS, CDR2 YDEGEE. The CDR3 contains 15 residues. V trimming: 0 bases; J trimming: 4 bases; junction bases outside the gene matches: 4. This chain's CDR3 is CASSLGDSLNQPQHF. CDR3 DNA: TGTGCCAGCAGCTTGGGGGACAGCCTTAATCAGCCCCAGCATTTT.

The chain joins TRBV19 to TRBJ1-5; TRBD1 is a possible D gene (6 bases). V was cut by 6 bases and J by 6 bases, with 15 bases left in between. CDR1 is LNHDA, CDR2 SQIVND, per germline (reference sequence). The CDR3 runs 14 residues. The DNA of the CDR3 is TGTGCCAGTAGATCGACCCCGGGGGCTCAGCCCCAGCATTTT. Translated, it gives CASRSTPGAQPQHF.

This clone was seen once. The chain is built from TRBV27 and TRBJ1-5; D is unclear. Germline CDR1 reads MNHEY; CDR2 reads SMNVEV (reference sequence). CDR3 length: 16 amino acids. V shed 1 base and J shed 9 bases, with 19 bases lying between them. CDR3 sequence: CASSLYLARVSLPQHF. Written as DNA, the CDR3 is TGTGCCAGCAGTTTATACTTAGCAAGGGTATCACTGCCCCAGCATTTT.

V gene TRBV7-2 combines with J gene TRBJ1-3, with D maybe TRBD1 (5 bases). Germline CDR1 and CDR2: SGHTA and FQGNSA. V was pared by 2 bases and J by 4 bases, with 21 bases between. The length of the CDR3 is 18 residues. CDR3: CASSLLDMVGVSGNTIYF. The CDR3, as DNA: TGTGCCAGCAGCTTATTGGACATGGTTGGGGTATCGGGAAACACCATATATTTT.

This chain uses TRBV19 with TRBJ2-1, with 10 bases lining up with TRBD1. The junction had 5 bases not matched to a gene; V was cut back by 4 bases and J by 5 bases. Looked up from germline, CDR1 is LNHDA and CDR2 is SQIVND (reference sequence). This CDR3 contains 15 residues. CDR3 sequence reads: CASSSRQGANNEQFF. The DNA for the CDR3 is TGTGCCAGTAGTAGCCGACAGGGGGCGAACAATGAGCAGTTCTTC.

V and J are TRBV4-2 and TRBJ1-1, with D unresolved. This CDR3 comprises 18 residues. Trimming removed 0 bases at V and 6 bases at J, with 23 bases between. Germline V gene data show CDR1 as LGHNA and CDR2 as YNFKEQ. The CDR3 DNA reads TGTGCCAGCAGCCAAGAGCCGGCAGGAGGAACACTTAGCGCTGAAGCTTTCTTT. It yields the protein CASSQEPAGGTLSAEAFF.

This chain uses TRBV4-3 with TRBJ2-5; possible D gene TRBD2, 5 bases. Trimming left V 1 base short and J 5 bases short, with 20 bases between. CDR1 is LGHNA and CDR2 is YSLEER in the germline V gene. The CDR3 spans 17 residues. The CDR3 protein is CASSQGVEVGWLETQYF. The CDR3 coding sequence is TGCGCCAGCAGCCAAGGTGTGGAGGTTGGATGGCTGGAGACCCAGTACTTC.

This sequence joins TRBV9 and TRBJ1-1; D is uncertain. This CDR3 region has 14 residues. V lost 4 bases and J lost 5, with 15 bases in between. Per germline, CDR1 SGDLS and CDR2 YYNGEE. CDR3 residues: CASSPGPPWTEAFF. The CDR3 nucleotides read TGTGCCAGCAGCCCCGGACCGCCATGGACTGAAGCTTTCTTT. Supplemented by reference TRBV9 and TRBJ1-1, the full variable domain reads DSGVTQTPKHLITATGQRVTLRCSPRSGDLSVYWYQQSLDQGLQFLIQYYNGEERAKGNILERFSAQQFPDLHSELNLSSLELGDSALYFCASSPGPPWTEAFFGQGTRLTVV.